These 10 T cell receptor beta chains came from one sample sequenced in a study of blood T cell repertoires in COVID-19. Method: immunoSEQ multiplex PCR; TCRdb's copy keeps in-frame clones and lacks some. The data contain more than 200,000 clones, 70% to 90% of them seen just once; the ten biggest clones take up approximately 5.1%. The source material was peripheral blood. The receptors here all came from a woman in her fifties or sixties with COVID-19, enrolled during active disease.

V is TRBV4-3 and J is TRBJ2-4; 8 bases are a match to TRBD1. Germline V gene lookup returns CDR1 LGHNA and CDR2 YSLEER. This CDR3 region has 13 residues. After removal of 4 bases from V and 15 bases from J, the junction contained 11 bases not matched to a gene. The CDR3 protein is CASSLNRGTFRYF. CDR3 bases: TGCGCCAGCAGCCTTAACAGGGGGACCTTTCGGTACTTC.

This sequence joins TRBV5-3 and TRBJ2-3, with TRBD2 matching over 8 bases. TRBV5-3 is assigned to the ORF class and has an uncertain function. Trimming removed 4 bases from V and 2 bases from J; junction bases left unmatched: 12. This CDR3 spans 17 amino acids. The CDR3 reads CARSPRLLADFTDTQYF. CDR3 nucleotide sequence: TGTGCCAGAAGCCCTCGCCTACTAGCGGACTTCACAGATACGCAGTATTTT.

The chain recombines TRBV11-3 with TRBJ2-1; 7 bases match TRBD2. J lost 7 bases, V lost 1 base, and 7 bases had no gene match. The CDR3 extends over 15 amino acids. CDR1 SGHNT and CDR2 YENEEA come from the germline V gene. Here the CDR3 reads CASSLALGGVNEQFF. The CDR3 coding sequence is TGTGCCAGCAGCTTAGCGCTGGGGGGGGTGAATGAGCAGTTCTTC.

This chain links TRBV5-6 with TRBJ2-3; D is perhaps TRBD2 (5 bases). Deletions cut 3 bases from V and 1 base from J, with 15 bases between. This CDR3 has 16 residues. Germline CDR1 reads SGHDT; CDR2 reads YYEEEE. For the CDR3, the DNA is TGTGCCAGCAGCTCAGCGGTCCCCGGAGGCACAGATACGCAGTATTTT. It codes for CASSSAVPGGTDTQYF.

The chain joins TRBV6-4 to TRBJ1-6; D gene ambiguous. V was cut by 6 bases and J by 5 bases, with 14 bases left in between. Germline V gene lookup returns CDR1 MRHNA and CDR2 SNTAGT. CDR3 length equals 15 residues. The CDR3 reads CASSRGSQDNSPLHF. The CDR3 nucleotides read TGTGCCAGCAGCCGCGGGTCGCAGGATAATTCACCCCTCCACTTT.

A single count supports this clone. The V and J genes are TRBV10-3 and TRBJ2-1; 14 bases fit TRBD2. The CDR3 has 14 residues. Losses at the gene ends were 6 bases for V and 6 bases for J; bases not matched to a gene: 1. Germline-derived CDR1 and CDR2 are ENHRY and SYGVKD. The chain's CDR3 is CAIRTSGRVNEQFF. CDR3 bases: TGTGCCATCAGGACTAGCGGGAGGGTCAATGAGCAGTTCTTC.

The CDR3 reads CASSRGRVAFF. The CDR3 bases are TGTGCCAGTAGTAGGGGCCGTGTGGCTTTCTTT. This rearrangement joins TRBV19 to TRBJ1-1; TRBD1 might be the D (5 bases). The germline V gene has CDR1 LNHDA and CDR2 SQIVND (reference sequence). V lost 4 bases and J 11 bases, leaving 11 bases between the germline ends. CDR3 length: 11 residues. Full variable domain (rest looked up from reference TRBV19 and TRBJ1-1): DGGITQSPKYLFRKEGQNVTLSCEQNLNHDAMYWYRQDPGQGLRLIYYSQIVNDFQKGDIAEGYSVSREKKESFPLTVTSAQKNPTAFYLCASSRGRVAFFGQGTRLTVV.

This clone was recorded only once. The CDR3 DNA is TGCGCCAGCCATTCCGACAGGGATGGCCAGGATTCACCCCTCCACTTT. It specifies CASHSDRDGQDSPLHF. The chain carries TRBV5-1 and TRBJ1-6, with 7 bases that match TRBD1. Germline V gene data show CDR1 as SGHRS and CDR2 as YFSETQ. CDR3 length equals 16 residues. The J segment lost 8 bases and the V segment lost 7 bases, leaving 15 bases of the junction unmatched.

This chain joins TRBV27 and TRBJ1-2; TRBD1 matches at 11 bases. CDR3 length: 16 residues. Trimming at V came to 6 bases and at J to 2 bases, leaving 8 bases not matched to a gene. The V gene's germline CDR1 is MNHEY and CDR2 SMNVEV (reference sequence). Here the CDR3 DNA reads TGTGCCAGCAGCCTCGGGACAGGGGGTTCAAACTATGGCTACACCTTC. This codes for CASSLGTGGSNYGYTF.

The chain joins TRBV5-1 to TRBJ2-3; the match to TRBD2 covers 13 bases. After removal of 4 bases from V and 3 bases from J, the junction contained 5 bases not matched to a gene. The CDR3 is 16 amino acids. CDR1 and CDR2 (germline): SGHRS, YFSETQ. The chain's CDR3 is CASSKLAGGPTDTQYF. Here the CDR3 DNA reads TGCGCCAGCAGCAAACTAGCGGGAGGGCCGACAGATACGCAGTATTTT.